These 30 T cell receptor beta chains were all obtained from the same sample, sequenced in a study of blood T cell repertoires in COVID-19. Some clones are missing from TCRdb's copy, which holds only in-frame ones; the method was immunoSEQ multiplex PCR. The sample has some 290,000 clones; roughly 90% are singletons. The sample was peripheral blood. The receptors originated from a woman in her 50s who had recovered from COVID-19.

The gene calls are TRBV4-3 and TRBJ1-5, with D unresolved. The CDR3 is made up of 16 amino acids. Trimming cost V 0 bases and J 0 bases, with 9 bases left between them. Germline lookup yields CDR1 LGHNA and CDR2 YSLEER. The CDR3: CASSQDAEFSNQPQHF. The CDR3 DNA reads TGCGCCAGCAGCCAAGACGCTGAGTTTAGCAATCAGCCCCAGCATTTT.

The J gene is TRBJ2-1, the V gene TRBV2; 7 bases align to TRBD1. Unmatched junction bases numbered 6, after V lost 5 bases and J lost 5 bases. There are 14 residues in the CDR3. Germline V lookup: CDR1 SNHLY, CDR2 FYNNEI. Written as DNA, the CDR3 is TGTGCCAGCAGTCTGAGACAGGGCGACAATGAGCAGTTCTTC. This translates into CASSLRQGDNEQFF.

This sequence joins TRBV15 and TRBJ2-5, with 10 bases matching TRBD2. The CDR3 runs 16 residues. Trimming cost V 3 bases and J 4 bases; bases outside gene matches: 8. Germline V gene data show CDR1 as LNHNV and CDR2 as YYDKDF (reference sequence). In nucleotides, the CDR3 is TGTGCCACCAGCAGTAGGGCCAGCGGGAGGGGAGAGACCCAGTACTTC. Protein product: CATSSRASGRGETQYF.

The rearrangement joins TRBV10-3 to TRBJ1-4, with TRBD1 matching 11 bases. The V gene's germline CDR1 is ENHRY and CDR2 SYGVKD. The CDR3 sequence is 14 residues long. V lost 10 bases, J lost 7 bases, and 8 bases stayed unmatched. Written as DNA, the CDR3 is TGTGCCACCAGAGCCGGGACAGGGGGTGAAAAACTGTTTTTT. It yields the protein CATRAGTGGEKLFF.

The J gene is TRBJ1-6, the V gene TRBV6-5; D is ambiguous. Trimming stripped 2 bases from V and 3 bases from J, with 8 bases between. Germline lookup yields CDR1 MNHEY and CDR2 SVGAGI. The CDR3 totals 15 residues. The CDR3 bases are TGTGCCAGCAGTTACCCGCGGAGCTATAATTCACCCCTCCACTTT. Translating it yields CASSYPRSYNSPLHF.

The chain employs TRBV28 and TRBJ2-5, with a possible D match to TRBD1 (6 bases). The germline V gene encodes CDR1 MDHEN and CDR2 SYDVKM. This CDR3 spans 15 amino acids. Trimming stripped 3 bases from V and 4 bases from J, with 15 bases between. The CDR3 bases are TGTGCCAGCAGTTTTCAACAGGGCCGACGAGAGACCCAGTACTTC. Translation: CASSFQQGRRETQYF.

The V and J genes are TRBV3-1 (or the pseudogene TRBV3-2) and TRBJ1-1; perhaps TRBD1 as D (6 bases). Germline assignment: CDR1 LGHDT and CDR2 YNNKEL (reference sequence). The CDR3 length is 14 residues. The germline V and J ends were trimmed by 3 bases and 8 bases, with 16 bases remaining between them. The CDR3 protein is CASSHGFGQPEAFF. The CDR3 DNA is TGTGCCAGCAGCCACGGGTTTGGACAGCCAGAAGCTTTCTTT.

The chain recombines TRBV6-5 with TRBJ1-1, with 8 bases fitting TRBD1. The V gene end was trimmed by 2 bases and the J gene end by 0 bases; junction bases not matched to a gene: 2. Germline values: CDR1 MNHEY, CDR2 SVGAGI. This CDR3 has 15 residues. DNA for the CDR3: TGTGCCAGCAGTTACAGGGGACAGGTGAACACTGAAGCTTTCTTT. Its protein product is CASSYRGQVNTEAFF.

The CDR3 DNA is TGCGCCAGCAGCGCCGGGACATCCAGGGGATACGAGCAGTACTTC. Translation gives CASSAGTSRGYEQYF. V gene TRBV5-1 combines with J gene TRBJ2-7; the D gene is possibly TRBD1 (6 bases). This CDR3 has 15 residues. V lost 4 bases, J lost 4 bases, and 18 bases lay in between. Germline loops: CDR1 SGHRS, CDR2 YFSETQ.

V and J are TRBV27 and TRBJ1-1; 10 bases line up with TRBD1. The CDR3 length is 15 residues. V lost 6 bases to trimming and J lost 3 bases; unmatched junction nucleotides: 7. CDR1 and CDR2 (germline): MNHEY, SMNVEV (reference sequence). CDR3 sequence reads: CASSRPGTGDTEAFF. CDR3 in DNA: TGTGCCAGCAGCCGTCCAGGGACAGGGGACACTGAAGCTTTCTTT.

V gene TRBV5-5 combines with J gene TRBJ1-2; D unclear. Trimming took off 2 bases at V and 6 bases at J, with 23 bases between the two ends. The CDR3 contains 17 residues. Germline lookup yields CDR1 SGHKS and CDR2 YYEKEE (reference sequence). The CDR3 coding sequence is TGTGCCAGCAGCTTTTTTTTTCGGGGTACATTAAGGGATGGCTACACCTTC. It is translated as CASSFFFRGTLRDGYTF.

V is TRBV24-1 and J is TRBJ2-2, with D maybe TRBD2 (7 bases). V was pared by 5 bases and J by 6 bases, with 15 bases between. The CDR3 is 15 residues long. Germline V lookup: CDR1 KGHDR, CDR2 SFDVKD. CDR3 sequence reads: CATSALGGGPGELFF. CDR3 in DNA: TGTGCCACCAGTGCCCTAGGGGGGGGGCCCGGGGAGCTGTTTTTT.

This chain uses TRBV10-3 with TRBJ2-2, with 14 bases identical to TRBD2. The CDR3 runs 16 residues. Losses at the gene ends were 7 bases for V and 1 base for J; bases not matched to a gene: 2. Germline V gene lookup returns CDR1 ENHRY and CDR2 SYGVKD. In nucleotides, the CDR3 is TGTGCCATCACAGGGACTAGCGGGAGGAACACCGGGGAGCTGTTTTTT. Translated: CAITGTSGRNTGELFF.

This chain connects TRBV6-6 to TRBJ2-7; 9 nucleotides align to TRBD1. From germline, CDR1 is MNHNY and CDR2 SVGAGI (reference sequence). The CDR3 consists of 14 residues. Trimming at V came to 2 bases and at J to 3 bases, leaving 2 bases not matched to a gene. CDR3 DNA: TGTGCCAGCAGTTACAGGACAGGGGACTACGAGCAGTACTTC. Its protein product is CASSYRTGDYEQYF.

This clone came up once. The J gene is TRBJ2-6, the V gene TRBV5-1; possibly TRBD2 for D (6 bases). Looked up from germline, CDR1 is SGHRS and CDR2 is YFSETQ. The CDR3 has 17 residues. The V and J ends lost 0 bases and 4 bases respectively, with 14 bases between them. The CDR3 spells CASSLEVPGVGANVLTF. CDR3 nucleotides: TGCGCCAGCAGCTTGGAGGTCCCGGGGGTCGGGGCCAACGTCCTGACTTTC.

The rearrangement uses TRBV3-1 (or the pseudogene TRBV3-2) and TRBJ2-4; a possible D gene is TRBD2 (6 bases). The CDR3 loop spans 14 amino acids. Germline CDR1 LGHDT, CDR2 YNNKEL (reference sequence). Trimming left V 3 bases short and J 3 bases short, with 9 bases between. CDR3 sequence reads: CASSQGRYKNIQYF. CDR3 DNA: TGTGCCAGCAGCCAGGGGAGGTACAAAAACATTCAGTACTTC.

This clone has a single count. The rearrangement joins TRBV7-9 to TRBJ2-5; maybe TRBD2 (6 bases). Trimming left V 3 bases short and J 4 bases short, with 12 bases between. Per the germline V gene, CDR1 is SEHNR and CDR2 is FQNEAQ (reference sequence). The CDR3 spans 14 residues. In nucleotides, the CDR3 is TGTGCCAGCAGCTTTCGGGAGCGCTCAGAGACCCAGTACTTC. Protein: CASSFRERSETQYF.

The chain uses TRBV5-4 and TRBJ1-1; D is unresolved. The V gene lost 2 bases and the J gene lost 4 bases, with 12 bases spanning the gap. This CDR3 contains 14 residues. Looked up from germline, CDR1 is SGHNT and CDR2 is YYREEE (reference sequence). As DNA, the CDR3 is TGTGCCAGCAGCTTAGAGTACTTCGGCACTGAAGCTTTCTTT. This sequence encodes CASSLEYFGTEAFF.

The CDR3 protein is CASSTGQGENTEAFF. In DNA, the CDR3 is TGTGCCAGCAGCACGGGACAGGGCGAGAACACTGAAGCTTTCTTT. The chain links TRBV11-3 to TRBJ1-1; 9 bases fit TRBD1. The length of the CDR3 is 15 residues. The germline V gene has CDR1 SGHNT and CDR2 YENEEA. V shed 5 bases and J 1 base; nucleotides not matched to a gene: 5.

About this clone: In the same sample, other DNA sequences code for this CDR3. The chain carries TRBV6-1 and TRBJ1-2, with D unresolved. This CDR3 has 11 amino acids. V was trimmed by 3 bases and J by 5 bases, leaving 4 bases between them. CDR1 MNHNS and CDR2 SASEGT come from the germline V gene. CDR3 sequence reads: CASSDRYGYTF. As DNA, the CDR3 is TGTGCCAGCAGTGACCGGTATGGCTACACCTTC.

This chain connects TRBV11-1 to TRBJ1-1, with 9 nucleotides matching TRBD1. The V gene end was trimmed by 5 bases and the J gene end by 11 bases; junction bases not matched to a gene: 9. The V gene's germline CDR1 is SGHAT and CDR2 FQDESV (reference sequence). CDR3 length: 13 residues. The CDR3 DNA sequence: TGTGCCAGCAGCATTGGCTTTACAGGGGGCGCTTTCTTT. As protein: CASSIGFTGGAFF.

This chain links TRBV18 with TRBJ1-1, with D possibly TRBD1 on 5 matching bases. This CDR3 is built from 14 residues. Germline V CDR1 and CDR2: KGHSH, LQKENI. The germline V and J ends were trimmed by 3 bases and 6 bases, with 14 bases remaining between them. The CDR3 nucleotides read TGTGCCAGCTCACCGGCCGGGGGGGAGGCTGAAGCTTTCTTT. Protein sequence: CASSPAGGEAEAFF.

The rearrangement joins TRBV29-1 to TRBJ2-2, with 7 bases fitting TRBD1. V gave up 8 bases and J gave up 0 bases; unmatched junction bases: 3. Germline values: CDR1 SQVTM, CDR2 ANQGSEA. The CDR3 runs 13 residues. The CDR3: CSTGTANTGELFF. The CDR3 nucleotides are TGCAGCACCGGGACAGCGAACACCGGGGAGCTGTTTTTT.

This chain joins TRBV5-1 and TRBJ2-7, with TRBD2 matching 8 bases. V dropped 3 bases and J dropped 0; count of bases not matched to a gene: 2. The CDR3 consists of 14 residues. CDR1 is SGHRS and CDR2 is YFSETQ in the germline V gene. The CDR3 loop reads CASSWSGSSYEQYF. For the CDR3, the DNA is TGCGCCAGCAGCTGGAGCGGGAGCTCCTACGAGCAGTACTTC.

The J gene is TRBJ1-2, the V gene TRBV27; possible D gene TRBD1, 5 bases. Germline lookup yields CDR1 MNHEY and CDR2 SMNVEV (reference sequence). V was pared by 6 bases and J by 5 bases, with 22 bases between. The CDR3 sequence is 16 residues long. Here the CDR3 reads CASRPTQDINRYGYTF. The CDR3 nucleotides read TGTGCCAGCAGACCCACCCAGGACATAAACCGTTATGGCTACACCTTC.

This chain links TRBV14 with TRBJ1-3; 7 bases line up with TRBD1. Per the germline V gene, CDR1 is SGHDN and CDR2 is FVKESK. The junction had 5 bases not matched to a gene; V was cut back by 3 bases and J by 0 bases. This CDR3 comprises 16 residues. The CDR3 DNA reads as TGTGCCAGCAGCCACCCCGGGACAGTCTCTGGAAACACCATATATTTT. As protein: CASSHPGTVSGNTIYF.

This clone was seen more than once but under ten times. V usage is TRBV7-3 and J usage is TRBJ2-1, with 7 bases that match TRBD2. This CDR3 has 16 residues. V gave up 2 bases and J gave up 7 bases; unmatched junction bases: 11. CDR1 is SGHTA and CDR2 is FQGTGA in the germline V gene. The CDR3, as DNA: TGTGCCAGCAGCTTAGTTGTAGGCGGGGGTACGAATGAGCAGTTCTTC. Protein: CASSLVVGGGTNEQFF.

This clone showed up many times. The chain has TRBV4-2 and TRBJ2-5; D is possibly TRBD2 (5 bases). The CDR3 sequence is 15 residues long. Germline V lookup: CDR1 LGHNA, CDR2 YNFKEQ. The V and J ends lost 4 bases and 5 bases respectively, with 17 bases between them. The CDR3, as DNA: TGTGCCAGCAGCCCCTTGATGGCAGGAGGCGAGACCCAGTACTTC. This translates into CASSPLMAGGETQYF.

This clone was found once. The chain uses TRBV7-8 and TRBJ1-1; perhaps TRBD1 as D (5 bases). CDR1 and CDR2 (germline): SGHVS, FQNEAQ. The ends were cut back, 0 bases at V and 4 bases at J, with 21 bases in the middle. The CDR3 loop spans 18 amino acids. CDR3 coding DNA: TGTGCCAGCAGCTTAGCGCCTCTGGGGTCGGCGGGGGGCACTGAAGCTTTCTTT. This gives the protein CASSLAPLGSAGGTEAFF.

This clone is labeled as medium-sized. The V call is TRBV19, the J call TRBJ1-1, with a possible D match to TRBD1 (6 bases). This CDR3 contains 13 residues. Trimming took off 7 bases at V and 1 base at J, with 10 bases between the two ends. From germline, CDR1 is LNHDA and CDR2 SQIVND (reference sequence). CDR3: CASNQGSNTEAFF. The CDR3 DNA is TGTGCCAGTAATCAGGGGTCGAACACTGAAGCTTTCTTT.